This T cell receptor beta chain originates from a study of T cells after posttransplantation cyclophosphamide. Treatment was busulfan-fludarabine conditioning, a marrow graft, and cyclophosphamide on days +3 and +4. This clone was counted ten times or more. The CDR3 totals 12 residues. With 4 bases removed from V and 3 bases from J, the gap between germline ends came to 9 bases. CDR1 and CDR2 (germline): SQVTM, ANQGSEA. Method: immunoSEQ multiplex PCR; TCRdb's copy keeps in-frame clones and lacks some. Recorded here are about 14,000 clones, with no singletons, and the ten leading clones hold under 25%.

Sequences were derived from PBMCs, sampled around 1,200 days after allogeneic stem cell transplant with posttransplant cyclophosphamide. V is TRBV29-1 and J is TRBJ1-2; D remains unclear. The source of this sequence is a female patient aged 40 to 50 who received an allogeneic stem cell transplant from a related donor, was CMV-positive, and had no GVHD. Some T cells may be transferred from the graft donor. CDR3 in DNA: TGCAGCGTTGTGGGAGAGGACTATGGCTACACCTTC. Amino acid sequence: CSVVGEDYGYTF.